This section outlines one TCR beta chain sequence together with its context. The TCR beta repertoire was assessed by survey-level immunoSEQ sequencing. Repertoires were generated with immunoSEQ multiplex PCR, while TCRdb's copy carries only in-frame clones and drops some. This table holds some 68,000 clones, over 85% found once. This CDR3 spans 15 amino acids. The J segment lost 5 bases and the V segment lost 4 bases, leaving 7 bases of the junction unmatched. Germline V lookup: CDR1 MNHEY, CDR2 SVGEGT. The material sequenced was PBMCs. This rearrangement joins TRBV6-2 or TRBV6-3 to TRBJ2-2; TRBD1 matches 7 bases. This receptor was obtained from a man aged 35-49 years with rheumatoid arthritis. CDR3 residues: CASSFRQGVTGELFF. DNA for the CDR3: TGTGCCAGCAGTTTTCGACAGGGCGTAACCGGGGAGCTGTTTTTT.